Following are 24 T cell receptor beta chains from one sample sequenced in a study of blood T cell repertoires in COVID-19. Repertoires were generated with immunoSEQ multiplex PCR, while TCRdb's copy carries only in-frame clones and drops some. The data contain over 200,000 clones, 86% of them seen just once; the ten biggest clones take up over 3%. The sequencing input was PBMCs or T cells enriched from blood (not recorded which). These receptors were obtained from a woman aged 45-65 years in a cohort exposed to, infected with or recovered from COVID-19 (not recorded which).

J is TRBJ1-2 and V is TRBV3-1 (or the pseudogene TRBV3-2); TRBD1 is a possible D gene (6 bases). V shed 1 base and J shed 8 bases, with 8 bases lying between them. The CDR3 consists of 12 residues. Germline lookup yields CDR1 LGHDT and CDR2 YNNKEL (reference sequence). Here the CDR3 DNA reads TGTGCCAGCAGCCAAGCGCAGGGGGGCTACACCTTC. Protein: CASSQAQGGYTF.

This sequence joins TRBV19 and TRBJ1-6; D uncertain. V lost 8 bases to trimming and J lost 7 bases, with 18 bases between them. The length of the CDR3 is 15 residues. Germline loops: CDR1 LNHDA, CDR2 SQIVND (reference sequence). The CDR3: CASCPGVTGNSPLHF. CDR3 sequence (DNA): TGTGCCAGTTGCCCTGGAGTCACGGGGAATTCACCCCTCCACTTT.

This clone was detected only once. This rearrangement joins TRBV6-5 to TRBJ1-3, with D perhaps TRBD1 (5 bases). Trimming took 5 bases from V and 0 from J, leaving 11 bases between them. Germline lookup yields CDR1 MNHEY and CDR2 SVGAGI. The CDR3 is 15 amino acids. The CDR3: CASSTDRNSGNTIYF. The CDR3, as DNA: TGTGCCAGCAGTACTGACAGAAACTCTGGAAACACCATATATTTT.

V and J are TRBV7-2 and TRBJ1-2; D might be TRBD1 (5 bases). The V gene lost 1 base and the J gene lost 7 bases, with 16 bases spanning the gap. Per the germline V gene, CDR1 is SGHTA and CDR2 is FQGNSA. This CDR3 spans 15 amino acids. CDR3 nucleotide sequence: TGTGCCAGCAGCTTAGACCTACAGGTGTCGGTTGGCTACACCTTC. This codes for CASSLDLQVSVGYTF.

The count of this clone is one. This rearrangement joins TRBV7-3 to TRBJ1-2; 11 bases fit TRBD1. V shed 3 bases and J 7 bases; nucleotides not matched to a gene: 4. The CDR3 covers 14 residues. Germline V CDR1 and CDR2: SGHTA, FQGTGA. CDR3 sequence (DNA): TGTGCCAGCAGCTTCGGACAGGGGGCAGGTGGCTACACCTTC. Protein sequence: CASSFGQGAGGYTF.

As DNA, the CDR3 is TGTGCCAGCAGCCTCGGGACAGGGATGTACGAGCAGTACTTC. Protein product: CASSLGTGMYEQYF. The rearrangement joins TRBV3-1 (or the pseudogene TRBV3-2) to TRBJ2-7; 9 bases fit TRBD1. CDR3 size: 14 residues. Germline CDR1 and CDR2: LGHDT and YNNKEL (reference sequence). The trim removed 4 bases at V and 4 bases at J, leaving 5 bases unmatched.

V usage is TRBV7-3 and J usage is TRBJ2-2; 9 nucleotides align to TRBD1. Germline V CDR1 and CDR2: SGHTA, FQGTGA. J was trimmed by 2 bases and V by 2 bases; bases with no gene match: 6. This CDR3 region has 17 residues. Here the CDR3 DNA reads TGTGCCAGCAGCTTACTTCCGGGACAGGGCAACACCGGGGAGCTGTTTTTT. Amino acids: CASSLLPGQGNTGELFF.

The rearrangement uses TRBV6-6 and TRBJ2-5; perhaps TRBD1 as D (6 bases). This CDR3 contains 14 residues. Trimming stripped 6 bases from V and 5 bases from J, with 16 bases between. Germline V gives CDR1 MNHNY, CDR2 SVGAGI (reference sequence). CDR3 residues: CASRPGQIGETQYF. The CDR3 nucleotides are TGTGCCAGCAGACCCGGACAGATCGGGGAGACCCAGTACTTC.

The chain couples TRBV6-2 or TRBV6-3 to TRBJ2-4, with a tentative D call TRBD1 (6 bases). Trimming left V 5 bases short and J 8 bases short, with 16 bases between. Germline values: CDR1 MNHEY, CDR2 SVGEGT. This CDR3 spans 14 amino acids. Here the CDR3 reads CASSRTVGGDIQYF. The CDR3 DNA sequence: TGTGCCAGCAGTCGGACAGTCGGTGGGGACATTCAGTACTTC.

The rearrangement joins TRBV5-1 to TRBJ2-7, with 8 positions matching TRBD2. This CDR3 is 14 amino acids long. With 4 bases clipped from V and 3 bases from J, the junction kept 6 bases outside the gene matches. Germline CDR1 reads SGHRS; CDR2 reads YFSETQ. CDR3 amino acids: CASSGRGGYYEQYF. The CDR3 nucleotides are TGCGCCAGCAGCGGACGGGGGGGATACTACGAGCAGTACTTC.

The V gene is TRBV5-1, the J gene TRBJ1-2; no reliable D call. This CDR3 spans 15 amino acids. Germline CDR1 and CDR2: SGHRS and YFSETQ. With 0 bases removed from V and 4 bases from J, the gap between germline ends came to 13 bases. This CDR3 is CASSLEGRAGYGYTF. The CDR3 bases are TGCGCCAGCAGCTTGGAAGGGCGGGCTGGCTATGGCTACACCTTC.

This clone was seen a single time. The chain is built from TRBV3-1 (or the pseudogene TRBV3-2) and TRBJ2-7, with TRBD1 identical over 7 bases. V gave up 4 bases and J gave up 2 bases; unmatched junction bases: 5. The CDR3 covers 14 residues. Germline-derived CDR1 and CDR2 are LGHDT and YNNKEL (reference sequence). Here the CDR3 DNA reads TGTGCCAGCAGCCCAAGGACAGGAGCCTACGAGCAGTACTTC. Translating it yields CASSPRTGAYEQYF.

This chain joins TRBV6-4 and TRBJ2-7; possible D gene TRBD1, 5 bases. The CDR3 extends over 16 amino acids. Trimming stripped 10 bases from V and 4 bases from J, with 26 bases between. Per the germline V gene, CDR1 is MRHNA and CDR2 is SNTAGT. The CDR3 spells CATTTQDSVLWYEQYF. The CDR3 DNA reads as TGTGCCACCACCACCCAAGACAGCGTACTTTGGTACGAGCAGTACTTC.

The chain carries TRBV11-2 and TRBJ1-1, with unresolved D. The V end was cut by 5 bases, the J end by 2 bases, with 9 bases between. This CDR3 spans 13 amino acids. In germline, CDR1 is SGHAT, CDR2 FQNNGV. CDR3 residues: CASSMSGNTEAFF. The CDR3 coding sequence is TGTGCCAGCAGCATGTCGGGTAACACTGAAGCTTTCTTT.

DNA of the CDR3: TGCGCCAGCAGCTTGGACGAAACAGGGGCTTGGACAGATACGCAGTATTTT. Translating it yields CASSLDETGAWTDTQYF. J is TRBJ2-3 and V is TRBV5-1; 7 bases line up with TRBD1. CDR3 length: 17 amino acids. Germline V CDR1 and CDR2: SGHRS, YFSETQ. The trim removed 0 bases at V and 3 bases at J, leaving 10 bases unmatched.

The V and J genes are TRBV7-2 and TRBJ1-6; 8 bases line up with TRBD1. The V gene end was trimmed by 4 bases and the J gene end by 14 bases; junction bases not matched to a gene: 7. Per germline, CDR1 SGHTA and CDR2 FQGNSA. There are 13 residues in the CDR3. As DNA, the CDR3 is TGTGCCAGCAGCTCCTCAGGGGGCTGGGCCCTCCACTTT. Its protein is CASSSSGGWALHF.

J is TRBJ1-2 and V is TRBV6-6; tentatively, D is TRBD1 (5 bases). CDR1 and CDR2 from the germline V gene are MNHNY and SVGAGI (reference sequence). The CDR3 spans 15 residues. The V end was cut by 5 bases, the J end by 4 bases, with 17 bases between. The DNA of the CDR3 is TGTGCCAGCAGTACAGGAGCCGGGGGGGTCTATGGCTACACCTTC. This codes for CASSTGAGGVYGYTF.

The chain is built from TRBV11-2 and TRBJ1-2; the match to TRBD1 covers 10 bases. This CDR3 is 18 amino acids long. CDR1 SGHAT and CDR2 FQNNGV come from the germline V gene. Germline trimming cut 0 bases from V and 4 bases from J; bases unmatched to any gene: 11. CDR3 in DNA: TGTGCCAGCAGCTTAGAGGTGGCCGGGACAGGGGTATTCTATGGCTACACCTTC. It yields the protein CASSLEVAGTGVFYGYTF. The whole variable domain, remainder taken from reference TRBV11-2 and TRBJ1-2, is EAGVAQSPRYKIIEKRQSVAFWCNPISGHATLYWYQQILGQGPKLLIQFQNNGVVDDSQLPKDRFSAERLKGVDSTLKIQPAKLEDSAVYLCASSLEVAGTGVFYGYTFGSGTRLTVV.

The chain uses TRBV28 and TRBJ2-5; 10 nucleotides match TRBD2. The CDR3 sequence is 15 residues long. Germline CDR1 MDHEN, CDR2 SYDVKM. Trimming removed 3 bases from V and 1 base from J; junction bases left unmatched: 2. CDR3 DNA: TGTGCCAGCAGTTTTAGCGGGGGGCGCCAAGAGACCCAGTACTTC. Protein sequence: CASSFSGGRQETQYF.

This clone was seen only a few times. The chain couples TRBV19 to TRBJ1-5; 8 bases agree with TRBD1. The junction had 5 bases not matched to a gene; V was cut back by 3 bases and J by 7 bases. CDR1 is LNHDA and CDR2 is SQIVND in the germline V gene (reference sequence). The CDR3 totals 14 residues. The CDR3 sequence: CASSIGQGIQPQHF. The DNA for the CDR3 is TGTGCCAGTAGTATTGGACAGGGCATCCAGCCCCAGCATTTT.

This chain connects TRBV5-1 to TRBJ1-1; no clear D. CDR3 length: 14 amino acids. CDR1 and CDR2 from the germline V gene are SGHRS and YFSETQ. Trimming left V 0 bases short and J 1 base short, with 7 bases between. Here the CDR3 DNA reads TGCGCCAGCAGCTTGGATTCGGGGAACACTGAAGCTTTCTTT. Translation gives CASSLDSGNTEAFF.

The chain joins TRBV10-2 to TRBJ1-3; D is ambiguous. Germline assignment: CDR1 WSHSY and CDR2 SAAADI. Trimming left V 3 bases short and J 5 bases short, with 8 bases between. The CDR3 runs to 13 residues. CDR3 region: CASSEPDRNTIYF. The CDR3 nucleotides read TGCGCCAGCAGTGAACCAGACAGAAACACCATATATTTT.

The chain employs TRBV6-5 and TRBJ2-5; no clear D gene. The CDR3 covers 14 residues. Trimming took 4 bases from V and 5 from J, leaving 14 bases between them. Germline V gives CDR1 MNHEY, CDR2 SVGAGI. The CDR3 loop is CASSWLTVKETQYF. The CDR3 DNA reads TGTGCCAGCAGTTGGTTGACTGTGAAGGAGACCCAGTACTTC.

This chain connects TRBV7-6 to TRBJ1-3; TRBD1 aligns across 7 bases. The CDR3 length is 14 residues. The germline gives CDR1 SGHVS, CDR2 FNYEAQ. V lost 5 bases and J lost 1; bases outside the gene matches: 2. The CDR3 nucleotides read TGTGCCAGCAGCCTACAGGGGTCTGGAAACACCATATATTTT. Its translation: CASSLQGSGNTIYF. The complete variable domain, with remaining parts taken from reference TRBV7-6 and TRBJ1-3, reads GAGVSQSPRYKVTKRGQDVALRCDPISGHVSLYWYRQALGQGPEFLTYFNYEAQQDKSGLPNDRFSAERPEGSISTLTIQRTEQRDSAMYRCASSLQGSGNTIYFGEGSWLTVV.